A selection of T cell receptor beta chains follows, all from one sample in a study of shared clonotypes between healthy human individuals. The method was immunoSEQ multiplex PCR; TCRdb's version includes in-frame clones alone and lacks a portion of them. This sample has over a million clones, with around three quarters found just once. The sequenced material came from memory CD4+ T cells from PBMCs. Receptors were obtained from a young man in good health. Some clones in this sample may be carry-over from other donors' samples. The conserved cysteine and the conserved F or W are not part of the CDR3 here. Expanded clones get a size class; other rows say once, few or many, or leave the size out.

>NA|TRBJ2-5|TRBV10-2
ASSENRGRETQY
>NA|TRBJ1-1|TRBV28
ASTPGGMTAEAF
>NA|TRBJ1-1|TRBV4-1
ASSQENRGYTEAF
>once|TRBJ2-6|TRBV27
ASSFGRTGPSGANVLT
>NA|TRBJ2-2|TRBV18
ASSRGGTNTGELF
>NA|TRBJ2-7|TRBV6-1
ASSWTSAYEQY
>once|TRBJ1-1|TRBV9
ASSVGQGGSVTEAF
>NA|TRBJ2-1|TRBV27
ASSIGGQPYNEQF
>NA|TRBJ2-5|TRBV11-2
ASSLVGGETQY
>once|TRBJ1-1|TRBV25-1
ASSDFGREAF
>NA|TRBJ1-5|TRBV6-6
ASNRGQVGNQPQH
>NA|TRBJ1-4|TRBV4-1
ASIQRSGLGTGRGEKLF
>NA|TRBJ2-1|TRBV7-7
ASGPGLANEQF
>many|TRBJ2-2|TRBV7-3
ASSPDGGELF
>NA|TRBJ2-3|TRBV6-5
ASSYSRLAGTDTQY
>NA|TRBJ1-5|TRBV28
ASSFGPGNQPQH
>NA|TRBJ2-3|TRBV19
ASRTQGSTDTQY
>NA|TRBJ1-3|TRBV28
ASSPPNSGNTIY
>once|TRBJ1-1|TRBV5-1
ASSSTGTGIGAF